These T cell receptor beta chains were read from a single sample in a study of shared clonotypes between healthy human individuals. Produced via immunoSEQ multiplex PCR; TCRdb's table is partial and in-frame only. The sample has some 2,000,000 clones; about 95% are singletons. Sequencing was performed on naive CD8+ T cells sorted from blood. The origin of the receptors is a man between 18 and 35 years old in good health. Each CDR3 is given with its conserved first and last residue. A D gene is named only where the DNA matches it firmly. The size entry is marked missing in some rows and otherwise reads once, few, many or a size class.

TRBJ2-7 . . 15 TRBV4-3 CASSQESSSSYEQYF TGCGCCAGCAGCCAAGAGTCAAGTTCCTCCTACGAGCAGTACTTC
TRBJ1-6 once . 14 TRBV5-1 CASSLDRVGSPLHF TGCGCCAGCAGCTTGGACAGGGTAGGTTCACCCCTCCACTTT
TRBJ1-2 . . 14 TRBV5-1 CASSFSGPGGGYTF TGCGCCAGCAGCTTCTCAGGGCCCGGGGGTGGCTACACCTTC
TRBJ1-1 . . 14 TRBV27 CASSLRSANTEAFF TGTGCCAGCAGTTTAAGGTCGGCGAACACTGAAGCTTTCTTT
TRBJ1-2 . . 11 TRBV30 CAWQDSYGYTF TGTGCCTGGCAAGACAGTTATGGCTACACCTTC
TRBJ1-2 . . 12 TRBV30 CAWGWGDGHGTF TGTGCCTGGGGATGGGGGGACGGCCATGGCACCTTC
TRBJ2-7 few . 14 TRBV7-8 CASSAWDGAYEQYF TGTGCCAGCAGCGCTTGGGACGGTGCCTACGAGCAGTACTTC
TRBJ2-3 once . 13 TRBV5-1 CASSLEASDTQYF TGCGCCAGCAGCTTGGAAGCATCGGATACGCAGTATTTT
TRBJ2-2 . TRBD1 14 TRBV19 CASRGTVFSGELFF TGTGCCAGTAGAGGGACAGTATTCTCCGGGGAGCTGTTTTTT
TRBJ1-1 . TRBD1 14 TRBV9 CASSGDREDTEAFF TGTGCCAGCAGCGGGGACAGGGAGGACACTGAAGCTTTCTTT
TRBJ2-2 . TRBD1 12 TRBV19 CAARTGFGELFF TGTGCCGCCCGGACAGGGTTCGGGGAGCTGTTTTTT
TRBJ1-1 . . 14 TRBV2 CASSEVGLGPEAFF TGTGCCAGCAGTGAAGTGGGGTTGGGACCTGAAGCTTTCTTT
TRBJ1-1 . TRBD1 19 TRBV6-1 CASSEKRGDRGRWVPEAFF TGTGCCAGCAGTGAAAAGAGAGGGGACAGGGGGCGCTGGGTTCCTGAAGCTTTCTTT
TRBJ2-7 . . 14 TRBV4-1 CASSQDRGSYEQYF TGCGCCAGCAGCCAAGATCGGGGGTCCTACGAGCAGTACTTC
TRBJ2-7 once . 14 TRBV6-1 CASSPRDSAYEQYF TGTGCCAGCAGCCCCAGGGACTCAGCCTACGAGCAGTACTTC
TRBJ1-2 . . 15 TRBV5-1 CASSLDMTVTFGATF TGCGCCAGCAGCTTGGATATGACAGTCACCTTCGGGGCCACCTTC
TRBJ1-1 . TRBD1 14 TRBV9 CASSVTTGGTEAFF TGTGCCAGCAGCGTAACAACAGGGGGGACTGAAGCTTTCTTT
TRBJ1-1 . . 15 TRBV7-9 CASSLGQVESTEAFF TGTGCCAGCAGCTTAGGGCAGGTGGAGAGCACTGAAGCTTTCTTT
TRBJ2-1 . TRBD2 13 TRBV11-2 CASGPSGRNEQFF TGTGCCAGCGGGCCTAGCGGGAGGAATGAGCAGTTCTTC
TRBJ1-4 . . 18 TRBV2 CASSDFLGAGERDEKLFF TGTGCCAGCAGTGATTTTCTCGGGGCGGGGGAAAGAGATGAAAAACTGTTTTTT
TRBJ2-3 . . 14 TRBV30 CAWSGISSTDTQYF TGTGCCTGGAGTGGGATTTCTAGCACAGATACGCAGTATTTT
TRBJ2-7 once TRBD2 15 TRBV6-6 CASSYPSGGAYEQYF TGTGCCAGCAGTTACCCTAGCGGGGGGGCCTACGAGCAGTACTTC
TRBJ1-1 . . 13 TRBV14 CASSPWGNTEAFF TGTGCCAGCAGCCCATGGGGGAACACTGAAGCTTTCTTT
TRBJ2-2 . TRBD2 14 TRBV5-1 CASSRLAEGGELFF TGCGCCAGCTCCCGACTAGCGGAAGGCGGGGAGCTGTTTTTT
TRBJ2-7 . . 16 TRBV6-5 CASSYSTGSSSYEQYF TGTGCCAGCAGTTATTCGACAGGTTCCTCCTCCTACGAGCAGTACTTC
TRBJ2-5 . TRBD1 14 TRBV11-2 CASSLTGPQETQYF TGTGCCAGCAGCTTGACAGGGCCCCAAGAGACCCAGTACTTC
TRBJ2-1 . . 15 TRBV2 CASIAGSLSYNEQFF TGTGCCAGCATCGCAGGGAGTTTGTCCTACAATGAGCAGTTCTTC
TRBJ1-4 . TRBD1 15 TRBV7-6 CASSRPGGVDEKLFF TGTGCCAGCAGTCGGCCAGGGGGCGTTGATGAAAAACTGTTTTTT